This section outlines one T cell receptor beta chain sequence together with its context. Its cognate antigen has yet to be identified. No base quality values were provided; no much bigger clone lies one nucleotide off. The sample originates from a study of T cell repertoires in cytomegalovirus infection (dated by TCRdb to the late 2010s). Background for the entire study: The peptide stimulations were aimed at well-studied HLA-B-restricted epitopes as well as recently identified HLA-C-restricted CMV epitopes, whose presentation resists viral immunomodulation. Because public TCR beta signatures pointed to carriage of CMV infection together with the matching HLA type, the HLA type of each donor mattered for the analysis.

What the research found in general, with its limitations: In both this cohort and an independent cohort of approximately 350 donors, the cumulative frequency of public TCR beta family members distinguished carriers of CMV infection plus the relevant HLA type. In the ex vivo response, HLA-C-restricted CMV-specific TCR beta clonotypes were dominant, and in two of eight donors the single most frequent clonotype came from this HLA-C-restricted group.

What this sample's treatment or condition label stands for: in vitro stimulation with specific CMV peptide epitopes to enrich CMV-specific T cells. From the germline V gene (reference sequence), CDR1 is DFQATT and CDR2 is SNEGSKA. The CDR3 runs 13 amino acids, cysteine and phenylalanine included. The entry retains the CDR3 DNA only, 39 bases that are in frame from base 1. Germline trimming amounts to 7 bases on V and 4 bases on J, with 5 as the count of junction bases outside the gene matches. The run used an Illumina HiSeq 1500. TCRdb reprocessing: public reads trimmed at Q25 with fastp, clones called with MiXCR, in-frame beta chains kept. Rows matching on CDR3 protein sequence are summarized as one entry with the most common DNA and genes. This sample is represented by some 560,000 distinct CDR3 sequences; almost 40% of them were singletons. In total, the top ten clones hold 48% of the sample.

This chain joins TRBV20-1 to TRBJ2-7, with 12 middle bases fitting TRBD1. This receptor was taken from a human donor in good health (CMV status not recorded). Some clones in this sample may be carry-over from other donors' samples. Sample: cultured PBMCs, taken from culture after CMV antigen stimulation. The sequenced DNA is TGCAGTGTTCCGGGACAGGGGGCTTACGAGCAGTACTTC. It is translated as CSVPGQGAYEQYF.